The next 29 T cell receptor beta chains were all read from a single sample in a study of blood T cell repertoires in COVID-19. Here immunoSEQ multiplex PCR was the method, and the copy in TCRdb shows in-frame clones only, minus some. The table has under 300,000 clones, about 76% seen once; the top ten hold roughly 2.9%. Specimen: peripheral blood. The receptors originated from a woman aged 60-75 years with active or convalescent COVID-19.

The chain links TRBV12-5 to TRBJ2-1; a weak D match, TRBD1 (6 bases). CDR3 length equals 14 residues. Germline CDR1 is LGHNT and CDR2 is FRNRAP. Trimming stripped 6 bases from V and 5 bases from J, with 14 bases between. In DNA, the CDR3 is TGTGCTAGTGGAAACAGGGACCTAAACAATGAGCAGTTCTTC. Translating it yields CASGNRDLNNEQFF.

The chain carries TRBV9 and TRBJ2-1; perhaps TRBD2 as D (5 bases). V lost 0 bases to trimming and J lost 4 bases, with 5 bases between them. This CDR3 has 13 residues. Looked up from germline, CDR1 is SGDLS and CDR2 is YYNGEE. The CDR3 sequence: CASSVAGYNEQFF. The CDR3 DNA reads as TGTGCCAGCAGCGTAGCGGGGTACAATGAGCAGTTCTTC.

As regards this clone: Other DNA sequences in this sample translate to the same CDR3. V is TRBV5-1 and J is TRBJ1-3, with a weak D call TRBD1 (5 bases). The germline V gene encodes CDR1 SGHRS and CDR2 YFSETQ. Trimming took off 3 bases at V and 1 base at J, with 11 bases between the two ends. This CDR3 is 15 amino acids long. DNA of the CDR3: TGCGCCAGCAGCTCCCGGGGGGGGTCTGGAAACACCATATATTTT. Translating gives CASSSRGGSGNTIYF.

The gene calls are TRBV2 and TRBJ2-1, with TRBD1 matching 9 bases. V gave up 10 bases and J gave up 9 bases; unmatched junction bases: 13. Looked up from germline, CDR1 is SNHLY and CDR2 is FYNNEI. The CDR3 has 14 amino acids. The DNA for the CDR3 is TGTGCCAACTTAGGCGGGACAGGGTTGGGTGAGCAGTTCTTC. Protein sequence: CANLGGTGLGEQFF.

This clone was seen just once. This chain links TRBV7-3 with TRBJ2-3, with a tentative D call TRBD2 (6 bases). The V gene lost 5 bases and the J gene lost 1 base, with 13 bases spanning the gap. This CDR3 comprises 15 residues. CDR1 is SGHTA, CDR2 FQGTGA, per germline. CDR3 sequence: CASSPSGLRTDTQYF. As DNA, the CDR3 is TGTGCCAGCAGCCCCTCGGGACTCCGCACAGATACGCAGTATTTT.

The CDR3: CASSETGMHAANEKLFF. The CDR3, as DNA: TGCGCCAGCAGTGAGACAGGTATGCATGCGGCTAATGAAAAACTGTTTTTT. The chain employs TRBV10-1 and TRBJ1-4; a possible D gene is TRBD1 (5 bases). This CDR3 is 17 amino acids long. Germline V gene lookup returns CDR1 WNHNN and CDR2 SYGVQD (reference sequence). V gave up 2 bases and J gave up 3 bases, with 16 bases separating them.

This sequence joins TRBV11-2 and TRBJ1-4, with TRBD1 matching 8 bases. Trimming took 4 bases from V and 5 from J; bases not matched to a gene: 9. The CDR3 consists of 16 residues. The germline V gene encodes CDR1 SGHAT and CDR2 FQNNGV. The CDR3 DNA reads as TGTGCCAGCAGCTCCGCTCCGACAGGGGTAAATGAAAAACTGTTTTTT. Amino acids: CASSSAPTGVNEKLFF.

This clone was recorded a few times. The chain couples TRBV30 to TRBJ1-3, with D unresolved. The CDR3 consists of 11 residues. Germline lookup yields CDR1 GTSNPN and CDR2 SVGIG (reference sequence). Trimming removed 3 bases at V and 8 bases at J, with 8 bases between. CDR3: CAWRASHTIYF. The CDR3 DNA is TGTGCCTGGAGAGCGTCGCACACCATATATTTT.

CDR3 nucleotide sequence: TGTGCCAGCAGCTTAGCAGGGGGCTCGGGCTACACCTTC. Its protein product is CASSLAGGSGYTF. V usage is TRBV7-3 and J usage is TRBJ1-2; 8 nucleotides line up with TRBD1. Germline CDR1 is SGHTA and CDR2 is FQGTGA. CDR3 length equals 13 residues. With 2 bases clipped from V and 8 bases from J, the junction kept 4 bases outside the gene matches.

The V and J genes are TRBV24-1 and TRBJ2-5; D not resolved. Germline CDR1 and CDR2: KGHDR and SFDVKD. This CDR3 is 12 amino acids long. V was trimmed by 2 bases and J by 7 bases, leaving 7 bases between them. CDR3: CATSDSEATQYF. For the CDR3, the DNA is TGTGCCACCAGTGATTCAGAGGCGACCCAGTACTTC.

The genes are TRBV7-2 and TRBJ1-2; weak D call: TRBD1 (5 bases). CDR3 length equals 15 residues. V lost 1 base and J 4 bases, leaving 13 bases between the germline ends. Looked up from germline, CDR1 is SGHTA and CDR2 is FQGNSA. This chain's CDR3 is CASSLDGRGSYGYTF. The DNA for the CDR3 is TGTGCCAGCAGCTTAGATGGAAGGGGTAGCTATGGCTACACCTTC.

The V call is TRBV7-9, the J call TRBJ1-4, with 9 bases lining up with TRBD1. Germline-derived CDR1 and CDR2 are SEHNR and FQNEAQ (reference sequence). The CDR3 runs to 14 residues. Trimming at V came to 4 bases and at J to 8 bases, leaving 5 bases not matched to a gene. CDR3 nucleotides: TGTGCCAGCAGCTCGGACAGGGGAGAGGAAAAACTGTTTTTT. Amino acid sequence: CASSSDRGEEKLFF.

V is TRBV29-1 and J is TRBJ1-2; 10 bases are a match to TRBD1. CDR3 size: 14 residues. CDR1 is SQVTM, CDR2 ANQGSEA, per germline. V gave up 2 bases and J gave up 8 bases; unmatched junction bases: 8. This CDR3 is CSVELLDRGEGYTF. The CDR3, as DNA: TGCAGCGTTGAACTATTGGACAGGGGGGAAGGCTACACCTTC. Complete variable domain (other parts from reference TRBV29-1 and TRBJ1-2): SAVISQKPSRDICQRGTSLTIQCQVDSQVTMMFWYRQQPGQSLTLIATANQGSEATYESGFVIDKFPISRPNLTFSTLTVSNMSPEDSSIYLCSVELLDRGEGYTFGSGTRLTVV.

The chain uses TRBV30 and TRBJ2-2; no clear D. Germline V gives CDR1 GTSNPN, CDR2 SVGIG (reference sequence). V gave up 2 bases and J gave up 2 bases, with 6 bases separating them. This CDR3 spans 13 amino acids. CDR3: CAWSILNTGELFF. The CDR3 coding sequence is TGTGCCTGGAGTATACTTAACACCGGGGAGCTGTTTTTT.

The chain combines TRBV9 with TRBJ2-1; TRBD1 agrees at 8 bases. The trim removed 3 bases at V and 9 bases at J, leaving 8 bases unmatched. The germline V gene encodes CDR1 SGDLS and CDR2 YYNGEE. CDR3 length: 14 amino acids. The CDR3 sequence: CASSADRETLEQFF. The CDR3 DNA sequence: TGTGCCAGCAGCGCGGACAGGGAAACTCTTGAGCAGTTCTTC.

The rearrangement joins TRBV5-1 to TRBJ1-1; 8 positions agree with TRBD1. This CDR3 is 16 amino acids long. From germline, CDR1 is SGHRS and CDR2 YFSETQ. Trimming removed 2 bases from V and 1 base from J; junction bases left unmatched: 7. The CDR3 nucleotides are TGCGCCAGCAGCTTTTTTCAGGGGGCGAAGAACACTGAAGCTTTCTTT. It yields the protein CASSFFQGAKNTEAFF.

The gene calls are TRBV11-1 and TRBJ2-5, with D possibly matching TRBD1 (7 bases). Trimming pared 5 bases from V and 2 bases from J, leaving 18 bases between. This CDR3 contains 16 residues. Germline CDR1 reads SGHAT; CDR2 reads FQDESV (reference sequence). The CDR3 region has the DNA TGTGCCAGCAGCATTGGGGCAGGGGGGTATCAAGAGACCCAGTACTTC. As protein: CASSIGAGGYQETQYF.

In DNA, the CDR3 is TGTGCCACCCAACCGGGACAGGGGGCGAAAACCTACAATGAGCAGTTCTTC. Amino acids: CATQPGQGAKTYNEQFF. The chain uses TRBV19 and TRBJ2-1, with 12 bases aligning to TRBD1. Germline values: CDR1 LNHDA, CDR2 SQIVND (reference sequence). The CDR3 covers 17 residues. J lost 2 bases, V lost 10 bases, and 12 bases had no gene match.

The chain is built from TRBV30 and TRBJ1-2, with D possibly TRBD1 on 5 matching bases. The CDR3 runs 15 residues. Germline CDR1 and CDR2: GTSNPN and SVGIG (reference sequence). V was clipped by 1 base and J by 0 bases, with 12 bases between them. CDR3 sequence: CAWSERGSSNYGYTF. In DNA, the CDR3 is TGTGCCTGGAGTGAACGGGGGTCCTCTAACTATGGCTACACCTTC.

V and J are TRBV3-1 (or the pseudogene TRBV3-2) and TRBJ2-1, with a weak D call TRBD1 (6 bases). V was clipped by 0 bases and J by 3 bases, with 15 bases between them. The CDR3 is made up of 17 amino acids. Germline CDR1 reads LGHDT; CDR2 reads YNNKEL (reference sequence). The CDR3 here is CASSQDRGWGGYNEQFF. CDR3 sequence (DNA): TGTGCCAGCAGCCAAGATAGGGGGTGGGGCGGCTACAATGAGCAGTTCTTC.

The rearrangement uses TRBV23-1 and TRBJ2-7, with TRBD1 matching over 9 bases. TRBV23-1 is an ORF, and what it does is uncertain. The J segment lost 6 bases and the V segment lost 6 bases, leaving 12 bases of the junction unmatched. This CDR3 has 15 amino acids. The CDR3 region has the DNA TGCGCCAGCAGGCTAGAAGACAGGGGGAGCGGCGAGCAGTACTTC. Residues: CASRLEDRGSGEQYF.

This clone was detected only once. The chain is built from TRBV6-2 or TRBV6-3 and TRBJ2-3; 10 bases line up with TRBD1. Germline V lookup: CDR1 MNHEY, CDR2 SVGEGT. This CDR3 region has 16 residues. V trimming: 5 bases; J trimming: 6 bases; junction bases outside the gene matches: 11. CDR3 sequence (DNA): TGTGCCAGCAGTCCCGGACCGGGACAGGGGACGGATACGCAGTATTTT. Encoded protein: CASSPGPGQGTDTQYF.

The chain combines TRBV19 with TRBJ1-1; 7 nucleotides line up with TRBD1. With V trimmed by 2 bases and J by 6 bases, 24 bases remained unmatched. This CDR3 has 20 amino acids. CDR1 is LNHDA, CDR2 SQIVND, per germline (reference sequence). The CDR3 DNA reads TGTGCCAGTAGTATACGGGGGACAAGTCAGGTGCTGGCGCAGGGGGCTGAAGCTTTCTTT. It encodes CASSIRGTSQVLAQGAEAFF.

This sequence joins TRBV18 and TRBJ2-2, with 7 bases that match TRBD1. CDR3 length: 17 amino acids. Germline CDR1 and CDR2: KGHSH and LQKENI. V shed 3 bases and J 2 bases; nucleotides not matched to a gene: 9. CDR3 region: CASSPRRDSTNTGELFF. In DNA form, the CDR3 reads TGTGCCAGCTCACCCCGAAGGGACAGCACCAACACCGGGGAGCTGTTTTTT.

The chain carries TRBV5-1 and TRBJ2-5, with 10 bases matching TRBD1. The length of the CDR3 is 14 residues. After removal of 7 bases from V and 4 bases from J, the junction contained 7 bases not matched to a gene. Per germline, CDR1 SGHRS and CDR2 YFSETQ. The CDR3 DNA is TGCGCCAGCCGGAAGACAGGGGGCTTAGAGACCCAGTACTTC. This codes for CASRKTGGLETQYF.

This clone has just one count. The chain combines TRBV5-1 with TRBJ2-2, with no clear D. The germline V and J ends were trimmed by 0 bases and 6 bases, with 12 bases remaining between them. CDR1 SGHRS and CDR2 YFSETQ come from the germline V gene. CDR3 length equals 15 residues. In DNA, the CDR3 is TGCGCCAGCAGCTTGGTTATATCAGGCCCCGGGGAGCTGTTTTTT. Amino acid sequence: CASSLVISGPGELFF. Full variable domain (outside the CDR3, taken from reference TRBV5-1 and TRBJ2-2): KAGVTQTPRYLIKTRGQQVTLSCSPISGHRSVSWYQQTPGQGLQFLFEYFSETQRNKGNFPGRFSGRQFSNSRSEMNVSTLELGDSALYLCASSLVISGPGELFFGEGSRLTVL.

This sequence joins TRBV12-3 or TRBV12-4 and TRBJ1-2; TRBD1 agrees at 7 bases. Germline trimming cut 6 bases from V and 4 bases from J; bases unmatched to any gene: 2. CDR3 length: 12 residues. CDR3 in DNA: TGTGCCAGCAGCAGGGACAGCTATGGCTACACCTTC. It specifies CASSRDSYGYTF.

J is TRBJ2-1 and V is TRBV10-3; perhaps TRBD1 as D (6 bases). The V and J ends lost 7 bases and 3 bases respectively, with 10 bases between them. The CDR3 has 13 amino acids. CDR1 ENHRY and CDR2 SYGVKD come from the germline V gene. CDR3 residues: CAIKGESYNEQFF. CDR3 in DNA: TGTGCCATCAAGGGGGAAAGCTACAATGAGCAGTTCTTC.

This CDR3 is CASSPQNTGELFF. Here the CDR3 DNA reads TGTGCCAGCAGCCCCCAGAACACCGGGGAGCTGTTTTTT. The chain joins TRBV7-2 to TRBJ2-2; D uncertain. Deletions cut 5 bases from V and 1 base from J, with 5 bases between. The CDR3 extends over 13 amino acids. Germline V gives CDR1 SGHTA, CDR2 FQGNSA.